This T cell receptor beta chain emerged from a study of shared clonotypes between healthy human individuals. With regard to this clone: No antigen is known for it. The same CDR3 arises from other DNA sequences in this sample as well.

Study results and limitations: Unshared clonotypes carried lower generation probabilities than those common to all four donors. Naive subsets usually exceeded memory subsets in estimated richness. A limitation of the genetic and exposure-history diversity represented arose from few donors.

Partitioning of CD4+ cells yielded a CD45RA+ naive subset and a CD45RA-negative memory subset. Profiled with immunoSEQ multiplex PCR; TCRdb holds only in-frame clones, not every one. The table lists roughly 2.2 million clones, under 95% of them singletons. Germline V gives CDR1 SGHTA, CDR2 FQGNSA. The CDR3 runs to 14 residues. Trimming left V 1 base short and J 1 base short, with 6 bases between. This clonotype was sampled from a man between 18 and 35 years old in good health. Some clones in this sample may be carry-over from other donors' samples. The sequenced sample consisted of naive CD4+ T cells from PBMCs. As to subset: CD45RA+ positively selected. V is TRBV7-2 and J is TRBJ2-3; the D is unclear. This CDR3 is CASSLGRGTDTQYF. CDR3 DNA: TGTGCCAGCAGCTTAGGAAGAGGCACAGATACGCAGTATTTT.